This TCR beta chain was observed in a study of T cell responses to AZD1222 COVID-19 vaccine. Overall study findings and caveats: Only a handful of AZD1222 recipients were seropositive at baseline.

Note on this clone: The antigen is unknown.

The germline CDR1 and CDR2 sequences are KGHSH and LQKENI. V lost 6 bases to trimming and J lost 6 bases; unmatched junction nucleotides: 11. The CDR3 has 15 amino acids. Data came from immunoSEQ multiplex PCR; TCRdb stores just in-frame clones and leaves some out. The data hold around 100,000 clones, with just under 95% observed a single time. The V call is TRBV18, the J call TRBJ1-1, with 9 bases identical to TRBD1. This TCR was sampled from an adult in good health. The source was peripheral blood, collected on day 0 of AZD1222 vaccination. CDR3 in DNA: TGTGCCAGCTCCAGTCTCGGGACAGGGTACGCTGAAGCTTTCTTT. It specifies CASSSLGTGYAEAFF.